Shown below are 14 T cell receptor beta chains from a single sample sequenced in a study of blood T cell repertoires in COVID-19 (dated by TCRdb to 2019 to 2021). The library was built by means of the immunoSEQ multiplex PCR assay. This immuneACCESS table, as held by TCRdb, lists in-frame sequences with V and J called but not all clones. Of the missing ones, under half trace to an unresolved V gene in checked studies; the others have no known cause. This sample comprises approximately 140,000 clones, approximately 88% of them detected only once. The top ten hold over 2% of the sample. What was sequenced was peripheral blood. Source of these receptors: a man aged 70-80 years with acute or convalescent COVID-19.

The chain links TRBV19 to TRBJ1-5, with 8 bases lining up with TRBD1. J was trimmed by 4 bases and V by 6 bases; bases with no gene match: 5. Looked up from germline, CDR1 is LNHDA and CDR2 is SQIVND (reference sequence). The CDR3 spans 14 residues. The CDR3 sequence is CASSRQGQNQPQHF. In DNA form, the CDR3 reads TGTGCCAGTAGCCGACAGGGGCAAAATCAGCCCCAGCATTTT.

This clone was counted between two and nine times. V is TRBV7-9 and J is TRBJ2-7; D call uncertain. The CDR3 covers 14 residues. The germline gives CDR1 SEHNR, CDR2 FQNEAQ (reference sequence). V was shortened by 1 base and J by 0 bases, with 7 bases between the two germline ends. In nucleotides, the CDR3 is TGTGCCAGCAGCTTAGGCGCTAACTCCTACGAGCAGTACTTC. The encoded protein is CASSLGANSYEQYF.

This chain joins TRBV19 and TRBJ1-5, with D unclear. This CDR3 comprises 15 residues. Germline V CDR1 and CDR2: LNHDA, SQIVND (reference sequence). V was pared by 6 bases and J by 0 bases, with 12 bases between. CDR3 region: CASSPRHYSNQPQHF. The CDR3 DNA is TGTGCCAGTAGCCCTCGGCACTATAGCAATCAGCCCCAGCATTTT.

The chain is built from TRBV19 and TRBJ1-5; TRBD1 is a possible D gene (5 bases). V shed 3 bases and J shed 0 bases, with 9 bases lying between them. Germline V gives CDR1 LNHDA, CDR2 SQIVND (reference sequence). This CDR3 is 15 amino acids long. CDR3 protein: CASSIFRDSNQPQHF. The CDR3 DNA is TGTGCCAGTAGTATCTTCAGGGATAGCAATCAGCCCCAGCATTTT.

The rearrangement joins TRBV24-1 to TRBJ2-1; D perhaps matches TRBD2 (6 bases). The ends were cut back, 3 bases at V and 2 bases at J, with 10 bases in the middle. CDR3 length: 15 amino acids. CDR1 KGHDR and CDR2 SFDVKD come from the germline V gene. CDR3 DNA: TGTGCCACCAGTGATCGACTAGGGGCCTACAATGAGCAGTTCTTC. It specifies CATSDRLGAYNEQFF.

The chain recombines TRBV4-1 with TRBJ2-3, with TRBD2 as a possible D gene (5 bases). Deletions cut 1 base from V and 6 bases from J, with 11 bases between. CDR1 is MGHRA, CDR2 YSYEKL, per germline. The CDR3 covers 14 residues. The CDR3 protein is CASSQVVLVDTQYF. The CDR3 coding sequence is TGCGCCAGCAGCCAAGTCGTACTAGTGGATACGCAGTATTTT.

The chain links TRBV11-2 to TRBJ2-1; D unclear. V was shortened by 6 bases and J by 4 bases, with 10 bases between the two germline ends. CDR3 size: 13 residues. CDR1 and CDR2 (germline): SGHAT, FQNNGV. CDR3 protein: CASSLTRYNEQFF. The DNA of the CDR3 is TGTGCCAGCAGTCTGACACGTTACAATGAGCAGTTCTTC.

This chain connects TRBV7-9 to TRBJ2-1, with TRBD2 as a possible D gene (6 bases). Trimming took off 1 base at V and 6 bases at J, with 7 bases between the two ends. The CDR3 totals 13 residues. The V gene's germline CDR1 is SEHNR and CDR2 FQNEAQ (reference sequence). CDR3 amino acids: CASSLGDSNEQFF. The CDR3 DNA reads TGTGCCAGCAGCTTAGGGGACTCCAATGAGCAGTTCTTC.

DNA for the CDR3: TGTGCCAGCAAGCTAGGCGCCAACGAGCAGTACTTC. It encodes CASKLGANEQYF. The chain links TRBV28 to TRBJ2-7; no definite D call. This CDR3 has 12 amino acids. CDR1 MDHEN and CDR2 SYDVKM come from the germline V gene. V was pared by 7 bases and J by 5 bases, with 12 bases between.

The chain has TRBV29-1 and TRBJ1-5; no clear D gene. CDR1 is SQVTM and CDR2 is ANQGSEA in the germline V gene. The CDR3 has 13 residues. Trimming shortened V by 6 bases and J by 7 bases, and 16 bases separated the two germline ends. CDR3 loop: CSVATAFGQPQHF. CDR3 sequence (DNA): TGCAGCGTCGCCACAGCTTTTGGACAGCCCCAGCATTTT.

The chain has TRBV5-1 and TRBJ1-5; TRBD1 aligns across 8 bases. With 4 bases clipped from V and 5 bases from J, the junction kept 8 bases outside the gene matches. Germline V gives CDR1 SGHRS, CDR2 YFSETQ. The CDR3 runs 15 residues. CDR3 sequence: CASSPRTGFDQPQHF. The CDR3, as DNA: TGCGCCAGCAGCCCCAGGACAGGGTTCGATCAGCCCCAGCATTTT.

The chain couples TRBV7-8 to TRBJ2-5, with TRBD1 matching over 7 bases. CDR1 and CDR2 (germline): SGHVS, FQNEAQ. The V gene end was trimmed by 0 bases and the J gene end by 0 bases; junction bases not matched to a gene: 4. The CDR3 totals 16 residues. DNA of the CDR3: TGTGCCAGCAGCTTAGCGACGGGACAGTACCAAGAGACCCAGTACTTC. Translated: CASSLATGQYQETQYF. Supplemented by reference TRBV7-8 and TRBJ2-5, the full variable domain reads GAGVSQSPRYKVAKRGQDVALRCDPISGHVSLFWYQQALGQGPEFLTYFQNEAQLDKSGLPSDRFFAERPEGSVSTLKIQRTQQEDSAVYLCASSLATGQYQETQYFGPGTRLLVL.

The chain is built from TRBV5-1 and TRBJ2-5; 11 positions match TRBD2. Germline CDR1 is SGHRS and CDR2 is YFSETQ. This CDR3 spans 18 amino acids. With 4 bases clipped from V and 1 base from J, the junction kept 12 bases outside the gene matches. For the CDR3, the DNA is TGCGCCAGCAGCCAAAGCACCGGGACTAGCGGAACCCAAGAGACCCAGTACTTC. This codes for CASSQSTGTSGTQETQYF.

The chain recombines TRBV30 with TRBJ2-1; the D gene is possibly TRBD2 (6 bases). There are 15 residues in the CDR3. V lost 5 bases and J 4 bases, leaving 18 bases between the germline ends. The germline V gene has CDR1 GTSNPN and CDR2 SVGIG (reference sequence). The CDR3 loop reads CAWEKYGTSYNEQFF. DNA of the CDR3: TGTGCCTGGGAGAAATACGGGACTTCATACAATGAGCAGTTCTTC.